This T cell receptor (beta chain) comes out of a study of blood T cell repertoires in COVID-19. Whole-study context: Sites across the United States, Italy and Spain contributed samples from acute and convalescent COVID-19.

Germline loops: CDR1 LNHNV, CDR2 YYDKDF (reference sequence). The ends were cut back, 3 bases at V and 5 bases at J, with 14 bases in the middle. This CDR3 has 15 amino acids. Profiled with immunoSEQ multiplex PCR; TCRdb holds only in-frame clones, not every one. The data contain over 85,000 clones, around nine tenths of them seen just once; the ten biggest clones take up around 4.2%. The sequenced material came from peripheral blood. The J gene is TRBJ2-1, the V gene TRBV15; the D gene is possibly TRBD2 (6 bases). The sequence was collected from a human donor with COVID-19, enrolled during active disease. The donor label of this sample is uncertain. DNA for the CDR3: TGTGCCACCAGCAGCCCTTCTGCGGGGAACAATGAGCAGTTCTTC. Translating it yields CATSSPSAGNNEQFF.